This TCR beta chain emerged from a study of cytomegalovirus exposure and HLA in healthy donors. Study as a whole: Per a later analysis, the 550 to 850 first-cohort and approximately 120 validation repertoires shared one platform.

The length of the CDR3 is 13 residues. Between the trimmed V and J ends, which lost 3 bases and 4 bases, there was a span of 12 bases. CDR1 is GTSNPN and CDR2 is SVGIG in the germline V gene (reference sequence). Clones were read by immunoSEQ multiplex PCR, and TCRdb kept only the in-frame ones, dropping some. The data show about 160,000 clones, just under 90% seen once. The clonotype comes from a man aged 18 to 30 in good health and CMV-seropositive. Sequencing input: PBMCs. The rearrangement uses TRBV30 and TRBJ1-2, with D tentatively TRBD1 (6 bases). Here the CDR3 DNA reads TGTGCCTGGAGCCAAGACAGGACCTATGGCTACACCTTC. It translates to CAWSQDRTYGYTF.